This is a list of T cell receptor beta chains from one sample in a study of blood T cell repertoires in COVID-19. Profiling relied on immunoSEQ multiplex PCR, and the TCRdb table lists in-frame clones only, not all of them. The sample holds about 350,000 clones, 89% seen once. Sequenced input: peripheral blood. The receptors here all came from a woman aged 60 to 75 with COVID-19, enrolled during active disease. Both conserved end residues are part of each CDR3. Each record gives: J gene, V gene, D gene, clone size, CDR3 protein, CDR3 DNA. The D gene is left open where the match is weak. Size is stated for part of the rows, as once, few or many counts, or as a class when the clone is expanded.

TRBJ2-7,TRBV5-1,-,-,CASSYTDYEQYF,TGCGCCAGCAGCTACACCGACTACGAGCAGTACTTC
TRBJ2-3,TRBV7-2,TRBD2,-,CASRRLAGLRTDTQYF,TGTGCCAGCAGGCGACTAGCGGGGTTACGCACAGATACGCAGTATTTT
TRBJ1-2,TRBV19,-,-,CASSGSNYGYTF,TGTGCCAGTAGTGGTAGTAACTATGGCTACACCTTC
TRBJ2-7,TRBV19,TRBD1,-,CASSTGQGSSYEQYF,TGTGCCAGTAGTACCGGACAGGGAAGCTCCTACGAGCAGTACTTC
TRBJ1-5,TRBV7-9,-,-,CASTRGTQPQHF,TGTGCCAGCACCCGGGGAACTCAGCCCCAGCATTTT
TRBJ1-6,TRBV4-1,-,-,CASSQEVSNSPLHF,TGCGCCAGCAGCCAAGAAGTGAGTAATTCACCCCTCCACTTT
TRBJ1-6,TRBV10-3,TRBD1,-,CAISREGQGDSPLHF,TGTGCCATCAGTCGTGAGGGCCAGGGGGATTCACCCCTCCACTTT
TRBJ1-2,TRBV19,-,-,CASSGRNGYTF,TGTGCCAGTAGTGGCAGGAATGGCTACACCTTC
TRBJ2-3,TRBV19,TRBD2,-,CASSIDGLAGSTDTQYF,TGTGCCAGTAGTATAGACGGACTAGCGGGAAGCACAGATACGCAGTATTTT
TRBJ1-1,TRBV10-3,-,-,CAISESSREAFF,TGTGCCATCAGTGAGTCATCCAGAGAAGCTTTCTTT
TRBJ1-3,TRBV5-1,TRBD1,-,CASSLGTATLSGNTIYF,TGCGCCAGCAGCCTGGGGACAGCCACTCTATCTGGAAACACCATATATTTT
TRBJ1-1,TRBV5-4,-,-,CASSSPGRGSEAFF,TGTGCCAGCAGCTCCCCGGGCAGGGGATCTGAAGCTTTCTTT
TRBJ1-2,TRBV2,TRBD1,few,CASSLAGQVEYGYTF,TGTGCCAGCAGCTTGGCGGGACAGGTGGAATATGGCTACACCTTC
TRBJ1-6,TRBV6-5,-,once,CASSPRDISSPLHF,TGTGCCAGCAGTCCCCGGGACATCTCTTCACCCCTCCACTTT
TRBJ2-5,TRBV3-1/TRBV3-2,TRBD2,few,CASSFFGGKTQYF,TGTGCCAGCAGCTTTTTCGGGGGGAAGACCCAGTACTTC
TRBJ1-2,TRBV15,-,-,CATSRGQTYGYTF,TGTGCCACCAGCAGAGGACAGACCTATGGCTACACCTTC
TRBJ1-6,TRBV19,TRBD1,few,CASRTGSSYNSPLHF,TGTGCCAGTAGGACAGGGAGCTCCTATAATTCACCCCTCCACTTT
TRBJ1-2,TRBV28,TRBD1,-,CASQTGGAGNYGYTF,TGTGCCAGCCAAACAGGGGGCGCCGGGAACTATGGCTACACCTTC
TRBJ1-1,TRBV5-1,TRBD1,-,CASSPGQGWDTEAFF,TGCGCCAGCAGCCCTGGACAGGGTTGGGACACTGAAGCTTTCTTT
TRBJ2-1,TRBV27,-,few,CASSQGTTANEQFF,TGTGCCAGCAGTCAGGGGACCACCGCGAATGAGCAGTTCTTC
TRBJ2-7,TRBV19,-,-,CASSPGVIYEQYF,TGTGCCAGTAGTCCCGGGGTTATCTACGAGCAGTACTTC
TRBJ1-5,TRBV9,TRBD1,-,CASSAQGKSNQPQHF,TGTGCCAGCAGCGCACAGGGGAAGAGCAATCAGCCCCAGCATTTT
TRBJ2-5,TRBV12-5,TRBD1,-,CASGFRDRGETQYF,TGTGCTAGTGGTTTCCGGGACAGGGGAGAGACCCAGTACTTC
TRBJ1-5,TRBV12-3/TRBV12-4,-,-,CASRQVQDQPQHF,TGTGCCAGCCGCCAGGTTCAGGATCAGCCCCAGCATTTT
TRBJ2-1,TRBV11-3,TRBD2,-,CASSLSGDSYNEQFF,TGTGCCAGCAGCTTAAGCGGGGATTCCTACAATGAGCAGTTCTTC